A single sample gave rise to the 13 T cell receptor beta chains below, sequenced in a study of blood T cell repertoires in COVID-19. The data were produced by immunoSEQ multiplex PCR, yet TCRdb's version contains in-frame clones alone and is incomplete. The sample holds roughly 350,000 clones, more than 75% seen once. The sequenced material came from peripheral blood. These receptor sequences come from a woman in her 50s with active or convalescent COVID-19.

The genes are TRBV27 and TRBJ1-5; 8 positions agree with TRBD1. The length of the CDR3 is 17 residues. The V gene's germline CDR1 is MNHEY and CDR2 SMNVEV (reference sequence). Losses at the gene ends were 4 bases for V and 0 bases for J; bases not matched to a gene: 8. CDR3 coding DNA: TGTGCCAGCAGTTCACGTCGGACAGGGTTTAGCAATCAGCCCCAGCATTTT. It encodes CASSSRRTGFSNQPQHF.

The rearrangement links TRBV21-1 to TRBJ2-1; the DNA was not compared with TRBD2, the D call given in the table. TRBV21-1 is designated a pseudogene. The CDR3 length is 14 residues. CDR3: CASSKENLDNEQFF. CDR3 in DNA: TGTGCCAGCAGCAAAGAAAATCTAGACAATGAGCAGTTCTTC.

This clone showed up just a few times. The V gene is TRBV20-1, the J gene TRBJ2-1; D is uncertain. Trimming shortened V by 6 bases and J by 4 bases, and 4 bases separated the two germline ends. CDR1 is DFQATT and CDR2 is SNEGSKA in the germline V gene (reference sequence). This CDR3 comprises 10 residues. CDR3 region: CSALYNEQFF. The CDR3 DNA follows: TGCAGTGCCCTGTACAATGAGCAGTTCTTC.

This chain joins TRBV9 and TRBJ2-7; D is possibly TRBD1 (6 bases). CDR3 size: 16 residues. Deletions cut 3 bases from V and 3 bases from J, with 19 bases between. Germline assignment: CDR1 SGDLS and CDR2 YYNGEE. CDR3 amino acids: CASSAPVGVGGYEQYF. Written as DNA, the CDR3 is TGTGCCAGCAGCGCCCCCGTTGGCGTAGGGGGCTACGAGCAGTACTTC.

The J gene is TRBJ2-3, the V gene TRBV7-6; 9 nucleotides align to TRBD2. The CDR3 runs 18 residues. Unmatched junction bases numbered 15, after V lost 2 bases and J lost 6 bases. Germline loops: CDR1 SGHVS, CDR2 FNYEAQ. This CDR3 is CASSLLGRGLALGDTQYF. CDR3 sequence (DNA): TGTGCCAGCAGCTTATTGGGGCGGGGACTAGCCCTGGGGGATACGCAGTATTTT.

This rearrangement joins TRBV2 to TRBJ1-2; maybe TRBD1 (6 bases). CDR3 length: 14 amino acids. Germline loops: CDR1 SNHLY, CDR2 FYNNEI. V gave up 6 bases and J gave up 5 bases, with 16 bases separating them. CDR3 residues: CASRSGTITYGYTF. In nucleotides, the CDR3 is TGTGCCAGCAGGTCCGGGACAATTACGTATGGCTACACCTTC. The full variable domain, rest sourced from reference TRBV2 and TRBJ1-2, is EPEVTQTPSHQVTQMGQEVILRCVPISNHLYFYWYRQILGQKVEFLVSFYNNEISEKSEIFDDQFSVERPDGSNFTLKIRSTKLEDSAMYFCASRSGTITYGYTFGSGTRLTVV.

The chain combines TRBV19 with TRBJ1-1; TRBD1 matches 8 bases. Trimming cost V 4 bases and J 2 bases; bases outside gene matches: 9. The CDR3 runs to 16 residues. CDR1 is LNHDA, CDR2 SQIVND, per germline (reference sequence). CDR3: CASSKTQGGLNTEAFF. CDR3 nucleotides: TGTGCCAGTAGTAAAACACAGGGGGGGCTTAACACTGAAGCTTTCTTT.

V usage is TRBV27 and J usage is TRBJ1-5, with D tentatively TRBD1 (5 bases). Germline CDR1 MNHEY, CDR2 SMNVEV (reference sequence). V lost 2 bases and J lost 7, with 12 bases in between. This CDR3 has 14 amino acids. In DNA form, the CDR3 reads TGTGCCAGCAGTTTAGGGCAGGGCGGCCAGCCCCAGCATTTT. This encodes CASSLGQGGQPQHF.

The gene calls are TRBV15 and TRBJ1-5; 7 positions agree with TRBD1. CDR1 and CDR2 (germline): LNHNV, YYDKDF (reference sequence). This CDR3 is built from 13 residues. Trimming removed 8 bases from V and 5 bases from J; junction bases left unmatched: 6. CDR3 in amino acids: CATRQGTDQPQHF. As DNA, the CDR3 is TGTGCCACCCGACAGGGTACGGATCAGCCCCAGCATTTT.

The chain combines TRBV15 with TRBJ2-1; 8 bases are shared with TRBD2. The CDR3 contains 16 residues. With V trimmed by 6 bases and J by 6 bases, 13 bases remained unmatched. Germline assignment: CDR1 LNHNV and CDR2 YYDKDF (reference sequence). CDR3 loop: CATSPLGSGDLNEQFF. CDR3 nucleotides: TGTGCCACCAGTCCCTTGGGTAGCGGGGACCTCAATGAGCAGTTCTTC.

The chain joins TRBV4-3 to TRBJ2-2, with a weak D call TRBD1 (6 bases). The CDR3 runs to 16 residues. CDR1 is LGHNA and CDR2 is YSLEER in the germline V gene. The germline V and J ends were trimmed by 0 bases and 7 bases, with 15 bases remaining between them. CDR3: CASSQELSLTGGELFF. The CDR3 DNA reads as TGCGCCAGCAGCCAAGAATTATCGCTGACAGGCGGGGAGCTGTTTTTT.

The genes are TRBV30 and TRBJ2-1; 7 bases agree with TRBD2. The CDR3 is made up of 13 amino acids. Germline values: CDR1 GTSNPN, CDR2 SVGIG (reference sequence). V shed 1 base and J 9 bases; nucleotides not matched to a gene: 6. The DNA for the CDR3 is TGTGCCTGGAGTGAAGCGGGGCGGAGTGAGCAGTTCTTC. It specifies CAWSEAGRSEQFF. Complete variable domain (other parts from reference TRBV30 and TRBJ2-1): SQTIHQWPATLVQPVGSPLSLECTVEGTSNPNLYWYRQAAGRGLQLLFYSVGIGQISSEVPQNLSASRPQDRQFILSSKKLLLSDSGFYLCAWSEAGRSEQFFGPGTRLTVL.

The sample holds one count of this clone. The sample holds other DNA sequences that translate to the same CDR3. The genes are TRBV5-1 and TRBJ1-3; TRBD1 aligns across 12 bases. The CDR3 is 16 amino acids. V lost 7 bases to trimming and J lost 4 bases; unmatched junction nucleotides: 9. Germline-derived CDR1 and CDR2 are SGHRS and YFSETQ. The CDR3 DNA follows: TGCGCCAGCTCCTTGGGACAGGGGGCTCCCGGAAACACCATATATTTT. This encodes CASSLGQGAPGNTIYF.